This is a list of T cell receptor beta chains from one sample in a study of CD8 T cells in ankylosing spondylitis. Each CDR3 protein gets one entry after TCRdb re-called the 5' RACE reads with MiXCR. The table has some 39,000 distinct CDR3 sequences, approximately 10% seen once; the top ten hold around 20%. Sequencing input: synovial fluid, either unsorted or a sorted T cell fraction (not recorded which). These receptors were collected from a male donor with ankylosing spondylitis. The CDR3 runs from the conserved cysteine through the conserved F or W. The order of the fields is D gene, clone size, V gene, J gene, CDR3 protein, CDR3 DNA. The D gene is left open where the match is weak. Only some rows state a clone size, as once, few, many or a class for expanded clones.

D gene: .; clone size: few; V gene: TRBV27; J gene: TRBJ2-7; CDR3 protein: CASSYTTPPYEQYF; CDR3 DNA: TGTGCCAGCAGTTATACAACTCCCCCCTACGAGCAGTACTTC
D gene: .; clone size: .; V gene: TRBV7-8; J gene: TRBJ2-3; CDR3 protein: CASSPTGSLADTQYF; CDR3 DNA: TGTGCCAGCAGCCCCACGGGTTCGCTTGCAGATACGCAGTATTTT
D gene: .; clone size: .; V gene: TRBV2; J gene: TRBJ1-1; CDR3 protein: CASNGGSVNTEAFF; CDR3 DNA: TGTGCCAGCAATGGAGGGAGCGTAAACACTGAAGCTTTCTTT
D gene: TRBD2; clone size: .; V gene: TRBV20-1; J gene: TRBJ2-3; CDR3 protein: CSAPLAGLDTQYF; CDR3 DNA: TGCAGTGCTCCGCTAGCGGGTTTAGATACGCAGTATTTT
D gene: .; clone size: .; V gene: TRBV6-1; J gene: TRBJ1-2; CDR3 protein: CASGKQGGGYGYTF; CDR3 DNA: TGTGCCAGCGGAAAACAGGGAGGGGGCTATGGCTACACCTTC
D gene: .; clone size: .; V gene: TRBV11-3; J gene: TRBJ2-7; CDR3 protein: CASSQGVAGHSYEQYF; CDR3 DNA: TGTGCCAGCAGTCAGGGGGTAGCGGGGCACTCCTACGAGCAGTACTTC
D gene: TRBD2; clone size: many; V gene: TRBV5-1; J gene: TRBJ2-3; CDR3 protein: CASSFSSGTIITTSTDTQYF; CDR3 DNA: TGCGCCAGCAGCTTCTCGTCCGGGACTATAATAACAACTAGCACAGATACGCAGTATTTT
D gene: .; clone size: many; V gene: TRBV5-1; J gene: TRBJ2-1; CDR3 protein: CASSFTGPREQFF; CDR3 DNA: TGCGCCAGCAGCTTTACAGGGCCGAGGGAGCAGTTCTTC
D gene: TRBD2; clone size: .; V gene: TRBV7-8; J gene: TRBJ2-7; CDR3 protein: CASSSMQREFTHEQYF; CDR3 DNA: TGTGCCAGCAGCTCCATGCAGCGGGAGTTTACCCACGAGCAGTACTTC
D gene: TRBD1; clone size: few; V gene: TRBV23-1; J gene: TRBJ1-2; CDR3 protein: CASSQSGQAVFFYGYTF; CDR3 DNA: TGCGCCAGCAGTCAATCGGGACAGGCAGTTTTTTTCTATGGCTACACCTTC
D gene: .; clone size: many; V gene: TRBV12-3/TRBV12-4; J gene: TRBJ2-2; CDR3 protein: CASSSRGNTGELFF; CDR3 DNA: TGTGCCAGCAGTTCCCGGGGTAACACCGGGGAGCTGTTTTTT
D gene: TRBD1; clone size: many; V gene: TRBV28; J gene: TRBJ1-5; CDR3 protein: CASSGGQSSNQPQHF; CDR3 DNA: TGTGCCAGCAGTGGGGGACAGAGTAGCAATCAGCCCCAGCATTTT
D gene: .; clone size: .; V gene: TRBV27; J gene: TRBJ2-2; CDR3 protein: CASTLRGATGELFF; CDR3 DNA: TGTGCCAGCACCCTCAGGGGAGCCACCGGGGAGCTGTTTTTT
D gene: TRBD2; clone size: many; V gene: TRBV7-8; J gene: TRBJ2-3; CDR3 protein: CASSFLAGDTDTQYF; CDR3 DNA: TGTGCCAGCAGCTTTTTAGCGGGAGACACAGATACGCAGTATTTT
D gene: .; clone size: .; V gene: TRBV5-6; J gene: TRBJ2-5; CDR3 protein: CASSWGPSRTQYF; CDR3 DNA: TGTGCCAGCAGCTGGGGGCCTTCCAGGACCCAGTACTTC
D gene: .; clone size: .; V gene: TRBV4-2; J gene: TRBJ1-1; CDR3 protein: CASSQSTGYTEAFF; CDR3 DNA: TGTGCCAGCAGCCAGTCCACAGGGTACACTGAAGCTTTCTTT
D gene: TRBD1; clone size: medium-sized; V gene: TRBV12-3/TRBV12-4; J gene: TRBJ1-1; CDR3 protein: CASSFSGGKNTEAFF; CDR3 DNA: TGTGCCAGCAGTTTCTCAGGGGGCAAGAACACTGAAGCTTTCTTT
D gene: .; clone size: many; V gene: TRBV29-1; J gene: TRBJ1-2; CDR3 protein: CSVEVGPRDTF; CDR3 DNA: TGCAGCGTTGAAGTGGGGCCTAGGGACACCTTC
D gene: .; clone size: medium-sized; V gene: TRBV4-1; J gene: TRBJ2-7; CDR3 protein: CASSQDPQSYEQYF; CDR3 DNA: TGCGCCAGCAGCCAAGACCCACAATCCTACGAGCAGTACTTC
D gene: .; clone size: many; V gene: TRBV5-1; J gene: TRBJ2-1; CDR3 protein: CASSLFSNEQFF; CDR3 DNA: TGCGCCAGCAGCTTGTTCAGCAATGAGCAGTTCTTC
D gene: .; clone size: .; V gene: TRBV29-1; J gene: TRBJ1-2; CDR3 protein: CSVREDHYGYTF; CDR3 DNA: TGCAGCGTCCGCGAAGACCACTATGGCTACACCTTC
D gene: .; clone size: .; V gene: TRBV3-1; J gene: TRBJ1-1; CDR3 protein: CASSQAYTEAFF; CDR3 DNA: TGTGCCAGCAGCCAAGCTTACACTGAAGCTTTCTTT